These 26 T cell receptor beta chains came from one sample sequenced in a study of shared clonotypes between healthy human individuals. Sequenced by immunoSEQ multiplex PCR; TCRdb stores in-frame clones only, minus some. The sample lists hundreds of thousands of clones, around 78% occurring once. Sequencing input: memory CD4+ T cells sorted from blood. The subset here: CD45RA-negative fraction. Receptors were obtained from a woman aged 25 to 39 in good health.

V is TRBV6-6 and J is TRBJ1-3; perhaps TRBD1 as D (6 bases). The CDR3 runs 16 residues. In germline, CDR1 is MNHNY, CDR2 SVGAGI (reference sequence). Trimming left V 6 bases short and J 0 bases short, with 15 bases between. The chain's CDR3 is CASSPGQRDSGNTIYF. The CDR3 DNA reads TGTGCCAGCAGCCCCGGACAGCGGGACTCTGGAAACACCATATATTTT.

This chain joins TRBV5-1 and TRBJ2-3; D possibly corresponds to TRBD1 (6 bases). This CDR3 region has 16 residues. V gave up 3 bases and J gave up 5 bases, with 19 bases separating them. CDR1 and CDR2 from the germline V gene are SGHRS and YFSETQ. The CDR3 spells CASSWGRQATKDTQYF. Written as DNA, the CDR3 is TGCGCCAGCAGCTGGGGAAGACAGGCAACGAAAGATACGCAGTATTTT.

The chain has TRBV4-2 and TRBJ2-7; 9 nucleotides agree with TRBD2. Per germline, CDR1 LGHNA and CDR2 YNFKEQ. Trimming at V came to 4 bases and at J to 5 bases, leaving 18 bases not matched to a gene. CDR3 length: 18 residues. The CDR3 region has the DNA TGTGCCAGCAGCCGTATCCTCGGGGGTAGCGGGAGTAGAAACGAGCAGTACTTC. Translated: CASSRILGGSGSRNEQYF.

The V call is TRBV4-1, the J call TRBJ2-7; 7 nucleotides agree with TRBD2. Per germline, CDR1 MGHRA and CDR2 YSYEKL. V trimming: 4 bases; J trimming: 5 bases; junction bases outside the gene matches: 17. This CDR3 spans 17 amino acids. CDR3 in amino acids: CASSPLREGGLTDEQYF. The CDR3 DNA reads TGCGCCAGCAGCCCTCTAAGGGAGGGAGGGCTCACAGACGAGCAGTACTTC.

The chain joins TRBV5-1 to TRBJ2-1; possible D gene TRBD2, 6 bases. V was trimmed by 2 bases and J by 1 base, leaving 16 bases between them. Germline V lookup: CDR1 SGHRS, CDR2 YFSETQ. The CDR3 loop spans 17 amino acids. The CDR3 loop is CASSFVSGGISYNEQFF. For the CDR3, the DNA is TGCGCCAGCAGCTTCGTATCCGGCGGGATATCCTACAATGAGCAGTTCTTC.

V usage is TRBV5-4 and J usage is TRBJ2-1, with 8 positions matching TRBD2. Trimming removed 4 bases from V and 4 bases from J; junction bases left unmatched: 13. The CDR3 extends over 17 amino acids. CDR1 is SGHNT and CDR2 is YYREEE in the germline V gene (reference sequence). As DNA, the CDR3 is TGTGCCAGCAGCCCTTGGGGTGGAGCGGGGGCGTACAATGAGCAGTTCTTC. It translates to CASSPWGGAGAYNEQFF. Together with reference TRBV5-4 and TRBJ2-1, the CDR3 gives the full variable domain: ETGVTQSPTHLIKTRGQQVTLRCSSQSGHNTVSWYQQALGQGPQFIFQYYREEENGRGNFPPRFSGLQFPNYSSELNVNALELDDSALYLCASSPWGGAGAYNEQFFGPGTRLTVL.

This chain joins TRBV28 and TRBJ2-7; 7 positions agree with TRBD2. From germline, CDR1 is MDHEN and CDR2 SYDVKM. The length of the CDR3 is 15 residues. J gave up 1 base and V 7 bases, and 10 bases lay outside the gene matches. The CDR3 nucleotides read TGTGCCAGCACCCCCATGGCGGGAGTTTCCTACGAGCAGTACTTC. Amino acids: CASTPMAGVSYEQYF. Full variable domain (rest looked up from reference TRBV28 and TRBJ2-7): DVKVTQSSRYLVKRTGEKVFLECVQDMDHENMFWYRQDPGLGLRLIYFSYDVKMKEKGDIPEGYSVSREKKERFSLILESASTNQTSMYLCASTPMAGVSYEQYFGPGTRLTVT.

The chain couples TRBV11-2 to TRBJ2-7; D is unresolved. With 5 bases removed from V and 2 bases from J, the gap between germline ends came to 10 bases. There are 13 residues in the CDR3. CDR1 SGHAT and CDR2 FQNNGV come from the germline V gene. The CDR3 nucleotides are TGTGCCAGCAGCCGAGAAGGACCCTACGAGCAGTACTTC. This encodes CASSREGPYEQYF.

The sample holds one count of this clone. The chain recombines TRBV6-1 with TRBJ1-5; 7 bases map to TRBD1. The CDR3 is 13 residues long. J lost 4 bases, V lost 7 bases, and 4 bases had no gene match. CDR1 and CDR2 from the germline V gene are MNHNS and SASEGT. This CDR3 is CASTQGQNQPQHF. CDR3 nucleotides: TGTGCCAGCACTCAGGGACAGAATCAGCCCCAGCATTTT.

V is TRBV6-6 and J is TRBJ1-6; D is possibly TRBD1 (6 bases). CDR1 is MNHNY, CDR2 SVGAGI, per germline (reference sequence). V was shortened by 8 bases and J by 10 bases, with 18 bases between the two germline ends. The CDR3 consists of 14 residues. The CDR3 loop is CASSADRYPSPLHF. CDR3 sequence (DNA): TGTGCCAGCTCGGCGGACAGATACCCGTCACCCCTCCACTTT.

The chain couples TRBV28 to TRBJ2-7; D uncertain. The germline V gene encodes CDR1 MDHEN and CDR2 SYDVKM. V was pared by 1 base and J by 3 bases, with 7 bases between. CDR3 length: 13 amino acids. CDR3 amino acids: CASSLLTYYEQYF. The DNA of the CDR3 is TGTGCCAGCAGTTTATTGACGTACTACGAGCAGTACTTC.

V gene TRBV7-8 combines with J gene TRBJ1-1; D call uncertain. The V gene's germline CDR1 is SGHVS and CDR2 FQNEAQ. There are 17 residues in the CDR3. Trimming pared 0 bases from V and 0 bases from J, leaving 14 bases between. CDR3 nucleotides: TGTGCCAGCAGCTTAGCATCGGCTCCGACGCTGAACACTGAAGCTTTCTTT. Protein product: CASSLASAPTLNTEAFF.

The V gene is TRBV11-2, the J gene TRBJ1-2; D is undetermined. The germline V gene encodes CDR1 SGHAT and CDR2 FQNNGV. The V and J ends lost 5 bases and 4 bases respectively, with 14 bases between them. The CDR3 is made up of 14 amino acids. This chain's CDR3 is CASSRGWTSYGYTF. CDR3 sequence (DNA): TGTGCCAGCAGCCGAGGGTGGACGAGCTATGGCTACACCTTC.

The V and J genes are TRBV6-6 and TRBJ2-7, with D perhaps given as TRBD1 or TRBD2 (5 bases each). Germline V gives CDR1 MNHNY, CDR2 SVGAGI (reference sequence). V was shortened by 6 bases and J by 3 bases, with 9 bases between the two germline ends. This CDR3 contains 12 residues. CDR3 in DNA: TGTGCCAGCAGGGGGGACGGCTACGAGCAGTACTTC. Translation gives CASRGDGYEQYF.

This rearrangement joins TRBV19 to TRBJ2-1, with a weak D call TRBD2 (6 bases). The CDR3 covers 21 residues. Per the germline V gene, CDR1 is LNHDA and CDR2 is SQIVND (reference sequence). V was trimmed by 1 base and J by 0 bases, leaving 25 bases between them. CDR3 region: CASSIAPRVLMTRGSYNEQFF. CDR3 in DNA: TGTGCCAGTAGTATAGCCCCGCGGGTTTTGATGACTAGGGGCTCCTACAATGAGCAGTTCTTC. The full variable domain, in which reference TRBV19 and TRBJ2-1 provide the parts outside the CDR3, is DGGITQSPKYLFRKEGQNVTLSCEQNLNHDAMYWYRQDPGQGLRLIYYSQIVNDFQKGDIAEGYSVSREKKESFPLTVTSAQKNPTAFYLCASSIAPRVLMTRGSYNEQFFGPGTRLTVL.

V is TRBV2 and J is TRBJ2-5, with 11 bases that match TRBD2. The CDR3 is 18 residues long. V was clipped by 6 bases and J by 0 bases; unmatched bases: 12. Germline V gene sequence: CDR1 SNHLY, CDR2 FYNNEI. For the CDR3, the DNA is TGTGCCAGCAGCGGCGGGACTAGCGGAACAACTTACCAAGAGACCCAGTACTTC. Amino acids: CASSGGTSGTTYQETQYF. Drawing the rest from reference TRBV2 and TRBJ2-5, the complete variable domain is EPEVTQTPSHQVTQMGQEVILRCVPISNHLYFYWYRQILGQKVEFLVSFYNNEISEKSEIFDDQFSVERPDGSNFTLKIRSTKLEDSAMYFCASSGGTSGTTYQETQYFGPGTRLLVL.

This chain joins TRBV6-1 and TRBJ2-7; 8 bases match TRBD1. V lost 2 bases and J lost 3; bases outside the gene matches: 6. Per germline, CDR1 MNHNS and CDR2 SASEGT. The CDR3 is made up of 15 amino acids. The CDR3 here is CASSEIRGRFYEQYF. CDR3 coding DNA: TGTGCCAGCAGTGAAATCAGGGGGCGCTTCTACGAGCAGTACTTC.

This clone came up many times. V is TRBV5-1 and J is TRBJ1-1, with 8 bases lining up with TRBD1. This CDR3 is built from 18 residues. Trimming removed 4 bases from V and 6 bases from J; junction bases left unmatched: 20. The V gene's germline CDR1 is SGHRS and CDR2 YFSETQ. The CDR3 is CASSAIPGGPTSAAEAFF. CDR3 nucleotide sequence: TGCGCCAGCAGCGCTATTCCAGGGGGCCCGACTTCGGCGGCTGAAGCTTTCTTT.

The chain employs TRBV5-1 and TRBJ1-1; tentative D call: TRBD1 (5 bases). Trimming stripped 0 bases from V and 3 bases from J, with 12 bases between. The CDR3 is 15 amino acids. Germline V CDR1 and CDR2: SGHRS, YFSETQ. CDR3 loop: CASSLAGGGDTEAFF. CDR3 bases: TGCGCCAGCAGCTTGGCCGGAGGAGGGGACACTGAAGCTTTCTTT.

About this clone: At one boundary the junction diverges from the germline segment, which might be a read error. This chain connects TRBV4-1 to TRBJ2-1, with D perhaps matching TRBD2 (6 bases). CDR3 length equals 16 residues. The germline V gene encodes CDR1 MGHRA and CDR2 YSYEKL. This CDR3 is CVSSQVGTRSYNEQFF. CDR3 in DNA: TGCGTCAGCAGCCAAGTTGGGACTCGCTCCTACAATGAGCAGTTCTTC.

The chain recombines TRBV28 with TRBJ2-7; D might be TRBD1 or TRBD2, each matching 6 bases. The V end lost 5 bases, the J end lost 4 bases, and 15 bases lay between the germline ends. Per germline, CDR1 MDHEN and CDR2 SYDVKM. The CDR3 length is 14 residues. CDR3: CASSPMGGGYEQYF. CDR3 nucleotide sequence: TGTGCCAGCAGTCCTATGGGGGGCGGATACGAGCAGTACTTC.

The rearrangement links TRBV19 to TRBJ2-2; the D gene is possibly TRBD2 (5 bases). Per the germline V gene, CDR1 is LNHDA and CDR2 is SQIVND (reference sequence). The V gene lost 6 bases and the J gene lost 4 bases, with 12 bases spanning the gap. The CDR3 contains 14 residues. CDR3 nucleotides: TGTGCCAGTAGAATTACCGGGGTCACCGGGGAGCTGTTTTTT. It yields the protein CASRITGVTGELFF.

This clone was found once. DNA for the CDR3: TGTGCCAGCTGGCCCCATACCCCTGCCTCCTACAATGAGCAGTTCTTC. This codes for CASWPHTPASYNEQFF. The chain has TRBV27 and TRBJ2-1, with D uncertain. The germline V and J ends were trimmed by 8 bases and 0 bases, with 17 bases remaining between them. Germline V lookup: CDR1 MNHEY, CDR2 SMNVEV (reference sequence). The CDR3 contains 16 residues.

Many counts were recorded for this clone. The chain uses TRBV10-1 and TRBJ2-7, with a weak D call TRBD1 (5 bases). Germline V CDR1 and CDR2: WNHNN, SYGVQD (reference sequence). This CDR3 contains 14 residues. The V end was cut by 6 bases, the J end by 6 bases, with 18 bases between. The DNA for the CDR3 is TGCGCCAGCAGAGAGATCACAGGATCAGGCGAGCAGTACTTC. Amino acids: CASREITGSGEQYF.

This chain connects TRBV9 to TRBJ2-5; D is perhaps TRBD2 (5 bases). This CDR3 has 13 amino acids. V was clipped by 2 bases and J by 7 bases, with 12 bases between them. From germline, CDR1 is SGDLS and CDR2 YYNGEE. CDR3 DNA: TGTGCCAGCAGCGTGCGGGTGGGCGGGACCCAGTACTTC. Translation gives CASSVRVGGTQYF. The entire variable domain, with the rest obtained from reference TRBV9 and TRBJ2-5, is as follows: DSGVTQTPKHLITATGQRVTLRCSPRSGDLSVYWYQQSLDQGLQFLIQYYNGEERAKGNILERFSAQQFPDLHSELNLSSLELGDSALYFCASSVRVGGTQYFGPGTRLLVL.

This sequence joins TRBV30 and TRBJ2-1, with D possibly matching TRBD2 (6 bases). V was cut by 5 bases and J by 6 bases, with 11 bases left in between. Germline lookup yields CDR1 GTSNPN and CDR2 SVGIG (reference sequence). CDR3 length equals 12 residues. CDR3: CAWSGVGNEQFF. The CDR3 DNA sequence: TGTGCCTGGTCGGGAGTGGGCAATGAGCAGTTCTTC. The variable domain in full, completed from reference TRBV30 and TRBJ2-1, reads SQTIHQWPATLVQPVGSPLSLECTVEGTSNPNLYWYRQAAGRGLQLLFYSVGIGQISSEVPQNLSASRPQDRQFILSSKKLLLSDSGFYLCAWSGVGNEQFFGPGTRLTVL.